This T cell receptor (beta chain) originates from a study of neoadjuvant nivolumab and ipilimumab in lung cancer. CDR3 length equals 14 residues. The germline V gene has CDR1 SGHRS and CDR2 YFSETQ. V dropped 0 bases and J dropped 0 bases, with 5 bases sitting between them. Assay used: immunoSEQ multiplex PCR; TCRdb lists only in-frame clones, some missing. The table includes roughly 20,000 clones, about 90% detected once. The chain has TRBV5-1 and TRBJ2-3; tentatively, D is TRBD1 or TRBD2 (5 bases each). The origin of this receptor is an adult with non-small cell lung cancer. Sequencing used peripheral blood, obtained before neoadjuvant nivolumab, alone or with ipilimumab. The DNA of the CDR3 is TGCGCCAGCAGCTTGGGGGACAGCACAGATACGCAGTATTTT. Amino acid sequence: CASSLGDSTDTQYF.